The clone carrying this TCR beta chain was found many times. These data belong to a study of Graves' ophthalmopathy and Graves' hyperthyroidism. The germline gives CDR1 SGDLS, CDR2 YYNGEE. This CDR3 is built from 14 residues. Trimming cost V 3 bases and J 2 bases; bases outside gene matches: 4. Scientists amplified the TCR beta CDR3 regions from RNA transcripts. In the first round, RT-PCR was carried out with HTBI primers, and a multiplex PCR formed the second round. TCRdb re-derived calls from the multiplex PCR reads in MiXCR, one entry per CDR3 protein. This table has about 700,000 distinct CDR3 sequences, roughly 40% appearing once.

This receptor was obtained from an adult man with Graves' ophthalmopathy. The chain employs TRBV9 and TRBJ2-5, with TRBD1 matching over 7 bases. The sample comprised peripheral blood. The CDR3 nucleotides read TGTGCCAGCAGCGCGGGGACAGCTCAAGAGACCCAGTACTTC. Protein sequence: CASSAGTAQETQYF.